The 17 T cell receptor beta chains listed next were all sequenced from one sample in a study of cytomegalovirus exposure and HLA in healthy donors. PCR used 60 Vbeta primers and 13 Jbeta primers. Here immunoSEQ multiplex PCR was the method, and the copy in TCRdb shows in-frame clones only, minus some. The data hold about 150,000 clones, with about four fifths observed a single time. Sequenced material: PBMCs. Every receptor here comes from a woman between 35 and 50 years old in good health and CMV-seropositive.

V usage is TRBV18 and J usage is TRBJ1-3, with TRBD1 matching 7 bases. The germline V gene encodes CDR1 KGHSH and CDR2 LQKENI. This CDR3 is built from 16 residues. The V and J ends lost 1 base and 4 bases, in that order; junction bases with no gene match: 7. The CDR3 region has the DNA TGTGCCAGCTCACCACAAAACAGGGGAGCGGGAAACACCATATATTTT. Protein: CASSPQNRGAGNTIYF.

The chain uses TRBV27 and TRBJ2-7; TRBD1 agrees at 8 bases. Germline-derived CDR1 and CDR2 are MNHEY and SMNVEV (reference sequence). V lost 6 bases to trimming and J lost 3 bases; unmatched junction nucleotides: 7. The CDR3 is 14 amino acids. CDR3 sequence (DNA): TGTGCCAGCAGGGGGGACAGGCTCCTCTACGAGCAGTACTTC. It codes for CASRGDRLLYEQYF.

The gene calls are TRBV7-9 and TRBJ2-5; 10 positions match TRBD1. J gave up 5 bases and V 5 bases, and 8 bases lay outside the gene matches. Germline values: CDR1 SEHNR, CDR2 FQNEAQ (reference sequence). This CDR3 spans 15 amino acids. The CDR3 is CASSQTGTGVETQYF. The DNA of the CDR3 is TGTGCCAGCAGCCAGACCGGGACAGGGGTCGAGACCCAGTACTTC.

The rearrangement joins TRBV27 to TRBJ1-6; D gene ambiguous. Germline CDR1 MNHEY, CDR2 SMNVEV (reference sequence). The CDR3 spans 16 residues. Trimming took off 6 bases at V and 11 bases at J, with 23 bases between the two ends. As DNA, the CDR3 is TGTGCCAGCAGACCCGGGGATACCGGCTTTTTGGCACCCCTCCACTTT. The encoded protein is CASRPGDTGFLAPLHF.

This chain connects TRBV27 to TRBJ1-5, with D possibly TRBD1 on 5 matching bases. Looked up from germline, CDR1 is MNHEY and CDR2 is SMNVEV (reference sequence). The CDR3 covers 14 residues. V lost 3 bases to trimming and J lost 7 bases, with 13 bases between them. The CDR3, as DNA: TGTGCCAGCAGTTTCCAGGGATCCAAGCAGCCCCAGCATTTT. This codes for CASSFQGSKQPQHF.

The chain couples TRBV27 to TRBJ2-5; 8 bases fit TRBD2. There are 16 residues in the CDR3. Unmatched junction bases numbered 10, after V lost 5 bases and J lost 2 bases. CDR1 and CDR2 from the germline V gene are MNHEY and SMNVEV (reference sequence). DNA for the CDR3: TGTGCCAGCAGTCCTTGGGTCGGGAGGGGGCAAGAGACCCAGTACTTC. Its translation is CASSPWVGRGQETQYF.

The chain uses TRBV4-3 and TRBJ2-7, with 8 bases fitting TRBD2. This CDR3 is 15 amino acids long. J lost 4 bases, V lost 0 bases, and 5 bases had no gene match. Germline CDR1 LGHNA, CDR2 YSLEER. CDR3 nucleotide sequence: TGCGCCAGCAGCCAAGATTCCGGGGGGGCTTACGAGCAGTACTTC. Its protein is CASSQDSGGAYEQYF.

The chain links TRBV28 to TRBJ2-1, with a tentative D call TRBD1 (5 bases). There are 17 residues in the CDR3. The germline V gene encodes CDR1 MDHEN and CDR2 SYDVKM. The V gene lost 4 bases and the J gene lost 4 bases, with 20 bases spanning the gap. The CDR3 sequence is CASSYTLGDPPYNEQFF. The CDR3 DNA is TGTGCCAGCAGTTACACCCTAGGGGATCCGCCGTACAATGAGCAGTTCTTC.

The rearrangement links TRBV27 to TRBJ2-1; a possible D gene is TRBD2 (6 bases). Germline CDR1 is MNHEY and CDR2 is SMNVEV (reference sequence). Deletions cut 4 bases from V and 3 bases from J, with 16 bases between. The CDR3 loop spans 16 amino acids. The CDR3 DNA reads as TGTGCCAGCAGTTACTCCTCGTTAGCGGTCTACAATGAGCAGTTCTTC. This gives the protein CASSYSSLAVYNEQFF.

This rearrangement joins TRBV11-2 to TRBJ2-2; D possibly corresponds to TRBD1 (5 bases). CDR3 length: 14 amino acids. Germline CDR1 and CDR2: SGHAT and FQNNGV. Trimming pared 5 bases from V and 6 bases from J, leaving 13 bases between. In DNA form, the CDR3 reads TGTGCCAGCAGCCTCCAGGGTAGTTCCGGGGAGCTGTTTTTT. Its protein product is CASSLQGSSGELFF.

DNA of the CDR3: TGTGCCAGCAGTTCTACGCAGGGGGCCAGCACTGAAGCTTTCTTT. This codes for CASSSTQGASTEAFF. This chain links TRBV6-6 with TRBJ1-1; 8 bases map to TRBD1. CDR3 length: 15 residues. Germline trimming cut 4 bases from V and 4 bases from J; bases unmatched to any gene: 8. Germline-derived CDR1 and CDR2 are MNHNY and SVGAGI (reference sequence).

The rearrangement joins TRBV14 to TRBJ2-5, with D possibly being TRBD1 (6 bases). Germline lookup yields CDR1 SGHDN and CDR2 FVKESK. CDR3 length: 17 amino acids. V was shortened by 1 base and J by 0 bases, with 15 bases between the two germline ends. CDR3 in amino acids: CASSQVVGGRYQETQYF. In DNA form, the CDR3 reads TGTGCCAGCAGCCAAGTGGTAGGGGGTAGATACCAAGAGACCCAGTACTTC.

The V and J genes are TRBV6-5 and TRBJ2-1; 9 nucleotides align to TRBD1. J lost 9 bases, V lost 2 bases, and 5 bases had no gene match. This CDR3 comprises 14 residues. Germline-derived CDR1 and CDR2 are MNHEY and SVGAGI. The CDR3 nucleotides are TGTGCCAGCAGTTACATACAGGGGGCCGGTGAGCAGTTCTTC. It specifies CASSYIQGAGEQFF.

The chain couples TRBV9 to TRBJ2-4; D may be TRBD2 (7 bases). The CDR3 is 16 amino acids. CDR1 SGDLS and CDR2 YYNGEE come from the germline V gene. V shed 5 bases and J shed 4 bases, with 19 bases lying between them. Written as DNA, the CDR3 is TGTGCCAGCAGTGCCTCGGCGGGGGCAACAAAAAACATTCAGTACTTC. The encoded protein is CASSASAGATKNIQYF.

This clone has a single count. The CDR3 bases are TGTGCCAGCAGTCTGGACAGGGACGGTGGCTACACCTTC. Protein product: CASSLDRDGGYTF. The chain combines TRBV6-5 with TRBJ1-2; 8 nucleotides agree with TRBD1. V shed 5 bases, J shed 7 bases, and the junction held 6 bases outside the gene matches. The germline gives CDR1 MNHEY, CDR2 SVGAGI. The CDR3 has 13 amino acids.

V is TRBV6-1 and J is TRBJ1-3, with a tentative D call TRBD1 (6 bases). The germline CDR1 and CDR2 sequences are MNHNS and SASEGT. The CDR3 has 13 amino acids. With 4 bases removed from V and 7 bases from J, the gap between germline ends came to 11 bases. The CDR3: CASSGSGENTIYF. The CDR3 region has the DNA TGTGCCAGCAGTGGATCAGGGGAGAACACCATATATTTT.

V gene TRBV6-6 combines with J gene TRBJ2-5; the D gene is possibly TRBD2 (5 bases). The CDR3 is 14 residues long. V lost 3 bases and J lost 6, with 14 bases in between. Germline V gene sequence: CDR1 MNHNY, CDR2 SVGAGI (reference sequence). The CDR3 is CASSYRPDWQTQYF. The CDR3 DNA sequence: TGTGCCAGCAGTTATCGACCGGACTGGCAGACCCAGTACTTC.